Judged by abundance, the clone carrying this TCR beta chain is medium-sized. The antigen remains unidentified. This sample was included in a study of CD8 T cells in ankylosing spondylitis. General observations from the study: The disease-linked clones had a CD8+ phenotype and low blood frequencies. A TCR beta motif of 8 or 9 highly homologous variants appeared characteristic of ankylosing spondylitis blood.

Libraries of TCR beta came from quantitative 5'-RACE with molecular barcodes. MiXCR was run by TCRdb on the 5' RACE reads, yielding one entry per CDR3 protein. Among around 13,000 distinct CDR3 sequences listed, 2.8% were seen once. V dropped 1 base and J dropped 6; count of bases not matched to a gene: 5. In germline, CDR1 is SGDLS, CDR2 YYNGEE. CDR3 length: 14 amino acids. The origin of this receptor is a male donor with ankylosing spondylitis or in good health (not recorded which). The material sequenced was blood, either unsorted or a sorted T cell fraction (not recorded which). This chain links TRBV9 with TRBJ2-3, with 7 positions matching TRBD1. CDR3 in DNA: TGTGCCAGCAGCGTAAAACAGGGGATGGATACGCAGTATTTT. This gives the protein CASSVKQGMDTQYF.